This entry lists 23 T cell receptor beta chains sequenced from one sample in a study of T cell responses to AZD1222 COVID-19 vaccine. Method: immunoSEQ multiplex PCR; TCRdb's copy keeps in-frame clones and lacks some. The profile shows 150,000 or so clones, 80% to 95% of them singletons. The source material was peripheral blood, sampled on day 0 of AZD1222 vaccination. These receptors all stem from an adult in good health.

This clone was seen only once. The chain uses TRBV27 and TRBJ1-2; 10 bases line up with TRBD1. Per the germline V gene, CDR1 is MNHEY and CDR2 is SMNVEV (reference sequence). The CDR3 is made up of 13 amino acids. V trimming: 6 bases; J trimming: 8 bases; junction bases outside the gene matches: 6. CDR3 region: CASSWDRGKGYTF. For the CDR3, the DNA is TGTGCCAGCAGCTGGGACAGGGGAAAGGGCTACACCTTC.

The gene calls are TRBV5-1 and TRBJ1-1; no firm D call. This CDR3 region has 12 residues. Deletions cut 0 bases from V and 7 bases from J, with 7 bases between. Germline assignment: CDR1 SGHRS and CDR2 YFSETQ. CDR3 protein: CASSLEFGEAFF. The CDR3 region has the DNA TGCGCCAGCAGCTTGGAGTTTGGTGAAGCTTTCTTT.

The chain is built from TRBV5-1 and TRBJ2-2; 10 bases map to TRBD2. This CDR3 is 15 amino acids long. CDR1 and CDR2 (germline): SGHRS, YFSETQ. V was clipped by 6 bases and J by 5 bases; unmatched bases: 7. The CDR3 sequence is CASTVPAGGTGELFF. DNA of the CDR3: TGCGCCAGCACCGTTCCAGCGGGAGGGACCGGGGAGCTGTTTTTT. Looking up the rest from reference TRBV5-1 and TRBJ2-2 gives the full variable domain: KAGVTQTPRYLIKTRGQQVTLSCSPISGHRSVSWYQQTPGQGLQFLFEYFSETQRNKGNFPGRFSGRQFSNSRSEMNVSTLELGDSALYLCASTVPAGGTGELFFGEGSRLTVL.

This chain uses TRBV10-3 with TRBJ2-5, with a possible D match to TRBD1 (6 bases). Germline CDR1 reads ENHRY; CDR2 reads SYGVKD. With 3 bases removed from V and 3 bases from J, the gap between germline ends came to 8 bases. This CDR3 has 13 amino acids. The CDR3 protein is CAISEGQKETQYF. CDR3 nucleotides: TGTGCCATCAGTGAAGGACAGAAAGAGACCCAGTACTTC.

This clone was counted once. This chain connects TRBV6-5 to TRBJ1-4; 8 bases map to TRBD1. Looked up from germline, CDR1 is MNHEY and CDR2 is SVGAGI. With V trimmed by 9 bases and J by 0 bases, 6 bases remained unmatched. The CDR3 spans 15 residues. The CDR3 sequence: CASRDRPATNEKLFF. The CDR3 DNA sequence: TGTGCCAGTAGGGACAGGCCGGCAACTAATGAAAAACTGTTTTTT.

The chain carries TRBV4-2 and TRBJ2-2; 11 nucleotides line up with TRBD2. J was trimmed by 7 bases and V by 0 bases; bases with no gene match: 10. The length of the CDR3 is 18 residues. The germline gives CDR1 LGHNA, CDR2 YNFKEQ. This chain's CDR3 is CASSQDPVAGGRGGELFF. DNA for the CDR3: TGTGCCAGCAGCCAAGATCCGGTAGCGGGGGGGCGAGGCGGGGAGCTGTTTTTT.

The rearrangement joins TRBV19 to TRBJ2-7; D is possibly TRBD2 (6 bases). This CDR3 has 12 residues. Germline lookup yields CDR1 LNHDA and CDR2 SQIVND (reference sequence). V lost 7 bases and J 4 bases, leaving 11 bases between the germline ends. CDR3 in DNA: TGTGCCAGTACCGCCGGGGGTTACGAGCAGTACTTC. This sequence encodes CASTAGGYEQYF.

As DNA, the CDR3 is TGTGCCAGCAGCTTGTTTTCCGAGCAGTACTTC. Its protein is CASSLFSEQYF. The chain employs TRBV5-8 and TRBJ2-7; D is unclear. The CDR3 runs 11 residues. Trimming removed 1 base from V and 6 bases from J, with 5 bases in between. Germline CDR1 SGHTS, CDR2 YDEGEE.

V gene TRBV5-1 combines with J gene TRBJ2-1, with 8 bases identical to TRBD2. The length of the CDR3 is 16 residues. CDR1 and CDR2 (germline): SGHRS, YFSETQ. J gave up 3 bases and V 5 bases, and 10 bases lay outside the gene matches. The CDR3 nucleotides are TGCGCCAGCAGTTCGTTGTCCAGCGGGAGCTACAATGAGCAGTTCTTC. Its protein product is CASSSLSSGSYNEQFF.

This rearrangement joins TRBV5-1 to TRBJ1-2, with D possibly being TRBD1 (5 bases). The CDR3 has 15 residues. With 3 bases removed from V and 6 bases from J, the gap between germline ends came to 18 bases. Germline CDR1 and CDR2: SGHRS and YFSETQ. As DNA, the CDR3 is TGCGCCAGCAGCTCCGGACCGACAGAAACTGATGGCTACACCTTC. This codes for CASSSGPTETDGYTF.

V and J are TRBV6-5 and TRBJ1-1; 7 bases are shared with TRBD1. Trimming cost V 7 bases and J 5 bases; bases outside gene matches: 10. Germline V gene sequence: CDR1 MNHEY, CDR2 SVGAGI. The CDR3 spans 14 residues. The CDR3: CASKFRGARTEAFF. CDR3 coding DNA: TGTGCCAGCAAGTTCAGGGGGGCCAGGACTGAAGCTTTCTTT.

V and J are TRBV2 and TRBJ1-1; D unresolved. Germline CDR1 reads SNHLY; CDR2 reads FYNNEI. V gave up 4 bases and J gave up 0 bases, with 9 bases separating them. CDR3 size: 14 residues. CDR3 DNA sequence: TGTGCCAGCAGTGCAGATGGATTGAACACTGAAGCTTTCTTT. Its protein product is CASSADGLNTEAFF.

This clone was found a few times. The gene calls are TRBV6-5 and TRBJ2-7; 8 bases map to TRBD2. The CDR3 spans 15 residues. With 2 bases clipped from V and 2 bases from J, the junction kept 5 bases outside the gene matches. Germline-derived CDR1 and CDR2 are MNHEY and SVGAGI. CDR3 in DNA: TGTGCCAGCAGTTACGGGCGGGGGGCGACCTACGAGCAGTACTTC. It codes for CASSYGRGATYEQYF.

The chain is built from TRBV5-6 and TRBJ2-7; TRBD2 might be the D (6 bases). Per germline, CDR1 SGHDT and CDR2 YYEEEE. Trimming cost V 1 base and J 4 bases, with 15 bases left between them. This CDR3 contains 15 residues. CDR3 DNA: TGTGCCAGCAGCTTGCCGCGGGGAGGAGTGTACGAGCAGTACTTC. As protein: CASSLPRGGVYEQYF.

The chain uses TRBV5-1 and TRBJ2-3, with TRBD1 as a possible D gene (6 bases). Germline CDR1 SGHRS, CDR2 YFSETQ. This CDR3 contains 14 residues. Trimming cost V 5 bases and J 5 bases, with 15 bases left between them. CDR3 region: CASRTGNVGDTQYF. The CDR3 bases are TGCGCCAGCAGAACAGGGAATGTGGGAGATACGCAGTATTTT.

The CDR3 DNA follows: TGCGCCAGCAGCCAGTATAGCAATCAGCCCCAGCATTTT. It yields the protein CASSQYSNQPQHF. The J gene is TRBJ1-5, the V gene TRBV10-2, with unresolved D. Germline V gene lookup returns CDR1 WSHSY and CDR2 SAAADI. V gave up 6 bases and J gave up 0 bases, with 6 bases separating them. This CDR3 region has 13 residues.

The chain has TRBV6-5 and TRBJ2-7, with 10 bases aligning to TRBD1. This CDR3 is 15 amino acids long. V lost 6 bases, J lost 6 bases, and 11 bases stayed unmatched. Germline CDR1 MNHEY, CDR2 SVGAGI. CDR3 loop: CASRRQGALLSEQYF. The CDR3 DNA reads TGTGCCAGCAGGCGACAGGGGGCGCTACTAAGCGAGCAGTACTTC.

This clone was seen a few times. This chain links TRBV3-1 (or the pseudogene TRBV3-2) with TRBJ2-7; the D is unclear. The CDR3 extends over 12 amino acids. CDR1 and CDR2 (germline): LGHDT, YNNKEL (reference sequence). The ends were cut back, 1 base at V and 3 bases at J, with 4 bases in the middle. CDR3 DNA sequence: TGTGCCAGCAGCCAAGCCAGCTACGAGCAGTACTTC. It yields the protein CASSQASYEQYF.

The genes are TRBV27 and TRBJ1-6; D is possibly TRBD1 (5 bases). CDR1 MNHEY and CDR2 SMNVEV come from the germline V gene (reference sequence). The CDR3 is made up of 17 amino acids. V was pared by 4 bases and J by 6 bases, with 19 bases between. The CDR3 is CASSSILGGTGNSPLHF. The CDR3 nucleotides are TGTGCCAGCAGTTCTATTCTCGGGGGGACGGGTAATTCACCCCTCCACTTT.

V gene TRBV5-5 combines with J gene TRBJ2-7, with D possibly called TRBD1 or TRBD2 (5 bases each). V was trimmed by 2 bases and J by 2 bases, leaving 11 bases between them. This CDR3 has 14 amino acids. The V gene's germline CDR1 is SGHKS and CDR2 YYEKEE (reference sequence). The CDR3 here is CASSFPGRTYEQYF. CDR3 coding DNA: TGTGCCAGCAGCTTTCCGGGACGGACCTACGAGCAGTACTTC. Based on the CDR3 plus reference TRBV5-5 and TRBJ2-7, the full variable domain is DAGVTQSPTHLIKTRGQQVTLRCSPISGHKSVSWYQQVLGQGPQFIFQYYEKEERGRGNFPDRFSARQFPNYSSELNVNALLLGDSALYLCASSFPGRTYEQYFGPGTRLTVT.

The chain uses TRBV5-1 and TRBJ2-7; TRBD1 might be the D (7 bases). The CDR3 extends over 18 amino acids. Trimming took off 1 base at V and 5 bases at J, with 25 bases between the two ends. From germline, CDR1 is SGHRS and CDR2 YFSETQ. The CDR3 spells CASSLQGGASSSRDEQYF. The DNA for the CDR3 is TGCGCCAGCAGCTTGCAGGGGGGCGCATCTAGTTCGAGGGACGAGCAGTACTTC. The whole variable domain, remainder taken from reference TRBV5-1 and TRBJ2-7, is KAGVTQTPRYLIKTRGQQVTLSCSPISGHRSVSWYQQTPGQGLQFLFEYFSETQRNKGNFPGRFSGRQFSNSRSEMNVSTLELGDSALYLCASSLQGGASSSRDEQYFGPGTRLTVT.

This clone has just one count. This chain uses TRBV19 with TRBJ2-1; no definite D call. CDR1 and CDR2 from the germline V gene are LNHDA and SQIVND (reference sequence). V was shortened by 1 base and J by 9 bases, with 13 bases between the two germline ends. This CDR3 comprises 14 residues. The CDR3 sequence: CASSIVQNIREQFF. DNA of the CDR3: TGTGCCAGTAGTATAGTACAGAATATTCGTGAGCAGTTCTTC.

V gene TRBV25-1 combines with J gene TRBJ2-6; D is ambiguous. Germline V gene sequence: CDR1 MGHDK, CDR2 SYGVNS. There are 14 residues in the CDR3. Trimming cost V 9 bases and J 0 bases, with 9 bases left between them. The CDR3, as DNA: TGTGCCAGTGCGAAGAACTCTGGGGCCAACGTCCTGACTTTC. As protein: CASAKNSGANVLTF. The variable domain in full, completed from reference TRBV25-1 and TRBJ2-6, reads EADIYQTPRYLVIGTGKKITLECSQTMGHDKMYWYQQDPGMELHLIHYSYGVNSTEKGDLSSESTVSRIRTEHFPLTLESARPSHTSQYLCASAKNSGANVLTFGAGSRLTVL.